These 9 T cell receptor beta chains share one sample of origin, sequenced in a study of CD8 T cells in Susac syndrome. An amount of RNA that ranged from roughly 0.45 to 1 ug was reverse transcribed with random hexamers. TCRdb passed the immunoSEQ multiplex PCR reads through MiXCR, listing each CDR3 protein once. The sample records about 400,000 distinct CDR3 sequences, approximately 85% being singletons. Sequenced input: CD8+ T cells from PBMCs. The source of these receptors is a human donor with multiple sclerosis.

J is TRBJ1-1 and V is TRBV19; D is undetermined. This CDR3 is built from 12 residues. Germline CDR1 reads LNHDA; CDR2 reads SQIVND (reference sequence). V dropped 10 bases and J dropped 7 bases, with 16 bases sitting between them. As DNA, the CDR3 is TGTGCCACGTTAAAAGGAGGGTTTGAAGCTTTCTTT. Its translation: CATLKGGFEAFF.

CDR3 amino acids: CANRFTGELFF. The CDR3 DNA follows: TGTGCCAACCGGTTCACCGGGGAGCTGTTTTTT. The J gene is TRBJ2-2, the V gene TRBV27; D is unclear. The CDR3 has 11 residues. Trimming left V 10 bases short and J 4 bases short, with 7 bases between. From germline, CDR1 is MNHEY and CDR2 SMNVEV (reference sequence).

The rearrangement joins TRBV6-1 to TRBJ2-1; possibly TRBD2 for D (5 bases). This CDR3 region has 13 residues. CDR1 is MNHNS, CDR2 SASEGT, per germline. The V end was cut by 8 bases, the J end by 6 bases, with 14 bases between. The CDR3 region has the DNA TGTGCCAGCGGGATAATAGCGTCCAATGAGCAGTTCTTC. It yields the protein CASGIIASNEQFF.

V usage is TRBV27 and J usage is TRBJ2-1; no clear D gene. CDR3 length: 14 amino acids. CDR1 and CDR2 from the germline V gene are MNHEY and SMNVEV (reference sequence). The V and J ends lost 4 bases and 6 bases respectively, with 13 bases between them. CDR3 DNA sequence: TGTGCCAGCAGTTCAATTAACGCTGGCAATGAGCAGTTCTTC. Protein: CASSSINAGNEQFF.

This clonotype was recorded a few times. The genes are TRBV4-1 and TRBJ2-1; D not resolved. This CDR3 region has 15 residues. V was shortened by 1 base and J by 2 bases, with 9 bases between the two germline ends. CDR1 is MGHRA and CDR2 is YSYEKL in the germline V gene. In DNA form, the CDR3 reads TGCGCCAGCAGCCAAGTTGCGGAGCCCTACAATGAGCAGTTCTTC. Protein sequence: CASSQVAEPYNEQFF.

The chain recombines TRBV27 with TRBJ2-7; maybe TRBD1 (6 bases). Per the germline V gene, CDR1 is MNHEY and CDR2 is SMNVEV (reference sequence). This CDR3 is built from 15 residues. Deletions cut 5 bases from V and 3 bases from J, with 17 bases between. The chain's CDR3 is CASSPQDRIDYEQYF. The CDR3 DNA reads as TGTGCCAGCAGTCCCCAAGACAGGATTGACTACGAGCAGTACTTC.

This chain joins TRBV19 and TRBJ1-5; D uncertain. Trimming took off 0 bases at V and 5 bases at J, with 5 bases between the two ends. CDR1 and CDR2 from the germline V gene are LNHDA and SQIVND (reference sequence). The CDR3 sequence is 13 residues long. The CDR3 sequence is CASSIDLDQPQHF. The DNA of the CDR3 is TGTGCCAGTAGTATAGATTTAGATCAGCCCCAGCATTTT.

The rearrangement joins TRBV24-1 to TRBJ2-3, with D possibly being TRBD2 (6 bases). The germline V and J ends were trimmed by 9 bases and 4 bases, with 16 bases remaining between them. Germline V gene data show CDR1 as KGHDR and CDR2 as SFDVKD. The CDR3 extends over 14 amino acids. The CDR3 loop reads CATGRPSEPDTQYF. CDR3 bases: TGTGCCACCGGTCGACCTAGCGAGCCAGATACGCAGTATTTT.

CDR3: CASSLRHPLEQYF. CDR3 nucleotide sequence: TGCGCCAGCAGCCTGAGACACCCCCTCGAGCAGTACTTC. The J gene is TRBJ2-7, the V gene TRBV5-1; D ambiguous. V was pared by 4 bases and J by 6 bases, with 14 bases between. The germline V gene encodes CDR1 SGHRS and CDR2 YFSETQ. The CDR3 spans 13 residues.